The clone carrying this T cell receptor (beta chain) has a handful of counts. Antigen: not known. This sample is drawn from a study of regulatory T cells in long-lasting Graves disease. The CDR3 spans 16 residues. V shed 8 bases and J 5 bases; nucleotides not matched to a gene: 16. Germline-derived CDR1 and CDR2 are SGHAT and FQNNGV. The time point is: persistent/refractory GD, antithyroid drugs over 5 years with positive TRAb. Generation of the TCR library employed RNA extracted from PBMCs. Researchers made TCR beta libraries by using iRepertoire HTBI primers and running Arm-PCR on CDR3 regions. TCRdb ran MiXCR on the multiplex PCR reads and lists one entry per CDR3 protein. The repertoire consists of approximately 400,000 distinct CDR3 sequences, with roughly 20% occurring once and the leading ten covering 25% to 35%. Study-level points and caveats: Whereas new patients shared 800 to 1,000 public clonotypes, persistent patients shared more, at 2,500 to 3,500. Small numbers of samples may have cut accuracy.

The clonotype originates from a woman aged 40 to 55 with Graves disease. The chain combines TRBV11-2 with TRBJ2-5; 8 bases match TRBD2. The sequencing here drew on peripheral blood mononuclear cells (PBMCs), taken when the disease was refractory, from a patient treated with antithyroid drugs. The CDR3 loop reads CASLGLRGGSAETQYF. The CDR3 DNA follows: TGTGCCAGCTTGGGGCTACGGGGGGGATCTGCTGAGACCCAGTACTTC.